This entry describes one T cell receptor (beta chain). Its antigen remains unidentified. TCRdb keeps only in-frame clones here, not all; method: immunoSEQ multiplex PCR. This sample has 45,000 to 60,000 clones, with 86% found just once. The CDR3 totals 13 residues. Trimming pared 3 bases from V and 9 bases from J, leaving 10 bases between. The germline CDR1 and CDR2 sequences are SGHDT and YYEEEE. This record belongs to a study of T cells in localized non-small cell lung cancer. Study-wide points: Multi-region tumor sequencing was not done, so intratumor heterogeneity could not be excluded. Adjacent uninvolved lung had the highest clonality, suggesting focused antigen responses.

The source material was PBMCs, sampled before any cancer treatment. The chain has TRBV5-6 and TRBJ2-6; D tentatively fits TRBD1 or TRBD2 (5 bases each). The receptor was isolated from a man aged 40 to 70 with stage II lung adenocarcinoma. The CDR3 DNA is TGTGCCAGCAGCTACGGGACCGTCAACGTCCTGACTTTC. Protein sequence: CASSYGTVNVLTF.